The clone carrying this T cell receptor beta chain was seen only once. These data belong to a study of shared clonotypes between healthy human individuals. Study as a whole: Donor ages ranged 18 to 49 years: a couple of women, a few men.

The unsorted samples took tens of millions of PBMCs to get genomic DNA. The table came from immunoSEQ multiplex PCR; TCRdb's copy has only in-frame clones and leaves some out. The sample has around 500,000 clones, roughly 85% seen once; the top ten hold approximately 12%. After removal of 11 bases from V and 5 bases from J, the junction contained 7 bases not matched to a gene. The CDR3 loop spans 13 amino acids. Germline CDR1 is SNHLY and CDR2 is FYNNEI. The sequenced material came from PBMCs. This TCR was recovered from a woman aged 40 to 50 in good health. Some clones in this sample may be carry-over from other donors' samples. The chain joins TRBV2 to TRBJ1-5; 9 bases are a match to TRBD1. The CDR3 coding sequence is TGTGCCGGGGGACAGGGACCTTATCAGCCCCAGCATTTT. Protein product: CAGGQGPYQPQHF.